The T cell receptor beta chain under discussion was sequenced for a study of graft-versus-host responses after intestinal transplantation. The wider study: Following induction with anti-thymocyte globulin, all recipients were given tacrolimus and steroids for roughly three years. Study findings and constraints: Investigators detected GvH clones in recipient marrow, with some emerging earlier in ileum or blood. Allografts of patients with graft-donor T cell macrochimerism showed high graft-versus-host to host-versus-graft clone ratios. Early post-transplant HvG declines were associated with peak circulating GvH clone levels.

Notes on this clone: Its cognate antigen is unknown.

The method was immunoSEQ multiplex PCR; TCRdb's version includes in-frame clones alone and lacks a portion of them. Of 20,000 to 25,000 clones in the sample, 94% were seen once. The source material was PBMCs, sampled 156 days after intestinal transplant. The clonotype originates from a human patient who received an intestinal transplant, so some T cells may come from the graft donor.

The CDR3, as DNA: TGTGCCACGAGACAAGATGGTGTGTATGGCTACACCTTC. It translates to CATRQDGVYGYTF. J is TRBJ1-2 and V is TRBV10-3; no reliable D call. Germline V gene sequence: CDR1 ENHRY, CDR2 SYGVKD. Trimming pared 10 bases from V and 5 bases from J, leaving 17 bases between. The CDR3 is made up of 13 amino acids.